This entry describes one TCR beta chain. The CDR3 runs 11 residues. Germline CDR1 and CDR2: MNHEY and SMNVEV (reference sequence). V was pared by 4 bases and J by 11 bases, with 11 bases between. These data originate in a study of shared clonotypes between healthy human individuals. Here immunoSEQ multiplex PCR was the method, and the copy in TCRdb shows in-frame clones only, minus some. This table holds 2 million to 2.5 million clones, 85% to 95% found once. The V gene is TRBV27, the J gene TRBJ1-1; D unresolved. This sequence originates from a young man in good health. Some clones in this sample may be carry-over from other donors' samples. The specimen was naive CD4+ T cells from PBMCs. The subset: CD45RA+ positively selected. CDR3: CASSSTGEAFF. The DNA of the CDR3 is TGTGCCAGCAGTTCGACCGGAGAGGCTTTCTTT.